The clone carrying this T cell receptor (beta chain) was seen many times. Its antigen is still unknown. Trimming took 6 bases from V and 0 from J, leaving 7 bases between them. The CDR3 has 13 amino acids. This specimen comes from a study of identical twins. Findings and caveats of the study: Not following the same donors, the study drew its conclusions from cross-sectional statistical analysis.

Via MiXCR, TCRdb re-called the 5' RACE reads, giving one row per CDR3 protein. The table lists 350,000 to 600,000 distinct CDR3 sequences, around 14% of them singletons. This same sample was also part of a study on yellow fever vaccine responses in identical twins.

The chain joins TRBV12-3 or TRBV12-4 to TRBJ2-3, with D uncertain. Sequenced material: CD4+ T cells sorted from blood. This receptor was obtained from a woman in her late teens or twenties in good health. CDR3 sequence reads: CASRSGSTDTQYF. In DNA, the CDR3 is TGTGCCAGCAGGTCCGGGAGCACAGATACGCAGTATTTT.